This TCR beta chain was recorded in a study of shared clonotypes between healthy human individuals (dated by TCRdb to about 2020). About the investigation overall: The cohort included three men and a couple of women between 18 and 49 years of age. For each donor, CD4 naive and CD4 memory were each given three plates, CD8 naive was given two plates, and CD8 memory was given one plate. Blood TCR repertoires of about 5 healthy adults were deeply sequenced to estimate repertoire size and the extent of clonotype sharing between individuals. To increase sequencing depth and limit assay-specific biases, different laboratories used diverse techniques to prepare libraries and sequence TCR repertoires. Each donor's leukapheresis produced roughly between roughly 0.9 and 9 billion PBMCs. On the study overall, not on this receptor specifically: Sharing across a few donors was observed for 5% to 6.5% of naive CD4, over 3% of naive CD8, over 2% of memory CD4, and roughly 0.4% of memory CD8 clonotypes. Clonotypes shared by all four sorted-subset donors showed higher generation probabilities than non-shared clonotypes. Sampling was restricted to blood, and TCR repertoires in tissues likely differ from the TCR repertoires found in blood. Even with the large sequencing depth, rarefaction of the sorted-subset datasets indicated that sequencing was incomplete. The genetic and exposure-history diversity represented was limited by the small number of donors. Pairwise subsampling indicated that sequencing depth was expected to affect the degree of clonotype sharing among donors. Larger estimated clonotype richness was generally found for naive subsets than for memory subsets.

Healthy HIV-negative adults with no recently reported acute infections or vaccinations were included as donors. All donors were Caucasian adults living in Nashville, Tennessee, USA. Magnetic negative selection was used to enrich CD4+ T cells, after which naive cells were positively selected on CD45RA and the negative fraction became the memory subset. After blood collection by leukapheresis, PBMCs were isolated using Ficoll-Histopaque density gradient centrifugation and then cryopreserved in the vapor phase of liquid nitrogen. Analytical flow cytometry was used to check the purity and quantity of each magnetically sorted T cell population. Each sorted fraction had its genomic DNA isolated and then quantified by UV absorbance on a Nanodrop 2000c. TCR CDR3 regions were amplified from genomic DNA by multiplex PCR using the deep immunoSEQ assay. For each cell subset, the extracted genomic DNA was distributed evenly across all wells of several immunoSEQ 96-well plates, and each plate served as one replicate. For sorted subsets, each replicate PCR was loaded with 200 ng genomic DNA, equivalent to 30,000 or so T cell genomes. Purified libraries were quantified with a Qubit 3.0 fluorometer, sized on a Bioanalyzer 2100, and re-quantified with the KAPA Library Quantification kit. Each immunoSEQ 96-well plate was sequenced on its own single-read 150-cycle Illumina NextSeq 550 flow cell. The authors' analysis ran thus. Because the immunoSEQ output held only junctional sequences and lacked quality scores, the filtering could not match the filtering applied to full-length reads. To assign V/J genes and CDR3, sequences were annotated against IMGT germline references using PyIR, a Python wrapper for IgBLAST v1.9. Reads were filtered out if the reads had weak V/J assignments (E-value above 1e-6), no CDR3, stop codons, out-of-frame junctions, or ambiguous translated residues. V3J clonotypes were defined as sequences sharing an identical inferred V gene, J gene, and CDR3 amino acid sequence. Percentage overlap between repertoires was calculated by dividing the number of shared unique clonotypes by the size of the smaller repertoire. RTK rarefaction, the Chao1 estimator, and Recon v2.1 estimates of unobserved clonotypes were used to assess repertoire richness. Generation probabilities for all TCRbeta clonotypes obtained by the gDNA method from a handful of donors were computed using OLGA. TCRdb retrieved this table from immuneACCESS and kept in-frame rearrangements only. Not all clones are present; in checked studies, unresolved V genes account for under half, and no reason is known for the remainder. V, J and clone size were drawn from that table, and D and trimming were deduced from the DNA. In this sample the table shows approximately 2,000,000 clones, 85% to 95% of which occur a single time. The ten top clones hold about 0.41% of the sample.

The germline V gene sets CDR1 to SQVTM and CDR2 to ANQGSEA. The cysteine opens and the phenylalanine closes a CDR3 of 14 amino acids. Of the read, only the CDR3 DNA is kept; its 42 bases are in frame from base 1. For this chain, trimming is 4 bases at the V end and 0 bases at the J end, and the number of junction bases without a gene match is 4. As regards this clone: Its cognate antigen has yet to be identified. No quality values exist for individual bases; no much larger clone is one base distant.

This TCR came from a man between 18 and 35 years old in good health. Some clones in this sample may be carry-over from other donors' samples. The sample taken for sequencing was naive CD4+ T cells from PBMCs. The cell subset or site label on this specimen signifies: CD45RA+ positively selected. The V gene is TRBV29-1 and the J gene is TRBJ2-7, with TRBD1 matching 9 junction bases. For the CDR3, the sequence is CSVGTGVGSYEQYF. The nucleotide sequence is given as TGCAGCGTTGGGACAGGGGTTGGCTCCTACGAGCAGTACTTC.